This record covers a single T cell receptor (beta chain). The data stem from a study of blood T cell repertoires in COVID-19. Study-level information: COVID-19 samples from acute and convalescent phases originated in the United States, Italy and Spain. PBMCs, B-cell-depleted T cells, or T cells provided the cDNA or gDNA that made up the material.

In the original analysis: It was from reference gene primer amplification that nucleated cell counts were estimated. Here immunoSEQ multiplex PCR was the method, and the copy in TCRdb shows in-frame clones only, minus some. The V and J calls and clone size were taken over from that table, and D and trimming were inferred from the DNA. The sample lists under 140,000 clones, 60% to 80% occurring once. Germline trimming cut 4 bases from V and 1 base from J; bases unmatched to any gene: 3. This CDR3 has 14 residues. Germline V lookup: CDR1 MDHEN, CDR2 SYDVKM. The source of this sequence is a woman older than 75 with active or convalescent COVID-19. Sequenced sample: peripheral blood. The V and J genes are TRBV28 and TRBJ1-1, with 7 bases that match TRBD1. The CDR3 DNA is TGTGCCAGCAGTTCGGGACAGAGGAACACTGAAGCTTTCTTT. Translation gives CASSSGQRNTEAFF.